Detailed here is one T cell receptor beta chain. At one boundary the junction diverges from the germline segment, which might be a read error. This entry comes from a study of molecular identifiers for immune sequencing clone quantification. Naive CD8 libraries were made from roughly 20,000 to 1,000,000 sorted cells, and they used 10%, 30% or 50% RNA. The CDR3 sequence is 15 residues long. The germline gives CDR1 MNHNS, CDR2 SASEGT. Previously reported methods and listed TCR primers produced the bulk TCR libraries. TCRdb redid the calling of the PCR reads with MiXCR, one entry per CDR3 protein. Of about 510,000 distinct CDR3 sequences listed, around 23% are singletons.

V gene TRBV6-1 combines with J gene TRBJ2-7; the match to TRBD2 covers 8 bases. The sequence was obtained from a human donor in good health. Some libraries in this study had Jurkat cell RNA spiked in. The sample taken for sequencing was naive CD8+ T cells from blood, with Jurkat cell RNA spiked in. The subset was: FACS-sorted CD8+CD4-CCR7+CD45RA+ naive T cells. The CDR3 DNA sequence: TGTGTCAGCAGGCCCTCGAGCGGGAGAGGCTACGAGCAGTACTTC. Protein product: CVSRPSSGRGYEQYF.